One and the same sample provided the 18 T cell receptor beta chains below, sequenced in a study of blood T cell repertoires in COVID-19 (TCRdb year 2020). The library was generated by the immunoSEQ multiplex PCR assay. TCRdb limited this immuneACCESS table to in-frame rearrangements with V and J called. A share of clones is missing; checked studies link under half to unresolved V genes, and the rest is unexplained. Recorded for this sample are fewer than 200,000 clones; about 86% of them occurred a single time. In total, the top ten clones hold around 7.9% of the sample. Sequenced material: PBMCs or T cells enriched from blood (not recorded which). Receptors were obtained from a man in his fifties who had recovered from COVID-19.

The sample holds a few counts of this clone. The rearrangement uses TRBV7-9 and TRBJ2-3; 15 nucleotides match TRBD2. J gave up 0 bases and V 4 bases, and 8 bases lay outside the gene matches. The germline gives CDR1 SEHNR, CDR2 FQNEAQ (reference sequence). The CDR3 is 19 amino acids. This CDR3 reads CASSSDWTSGGVSTDTQYF. CDR3 sequence (DNA): TGTGCCAGCAGCTCCGACTGGACTAGCGGGGGGGTAAGCACAGATACGCAGTATTTT.

This sequence joins TRBV4-1 and TRBJ2-1; D is unclear. From germline, CDR1 is MGHRA and CDR2 YSYEKL. The CDR3 contains 14 residues. Deletions cut 6 bases from V and 0 bases from J, with 9 bases between. The CDR3 loop is CASSLSDSYNEQFF. The CDR3 DNA sequence: TGCGCCAGCAGTCTAAGCGACTCCTACAATGAGCAGTTCTTC.

The V gene is TRBV6-5, the J gene TRBJ1-6, with TRBD1 identical over 7 bases. V trimming: 3 bases; J trimming: 4 bases; junction bases outside the gene matches: 3. The CDR3 sequence is 15 residues long. Germline values: CDR1 MNHEY, CDR2 SVGAGI. As DNA, the CDR3 is TGTGCCAGCAGTTATCAGGGACAGTATAATTCACCCCTCCACTTT. It is translated as CASSYQGQYNSPLHF.

The chain links TRBV19 to TRBJ1-4, with 12 bases matching TRBD1. The J segment lost 8 bases and the V segment lost 5 bases, leaving 9 bases of the junction unmatched. Per germline, CDR1 LNHDA and CDR2 SQIVND (reference sequence). CDR3 length: 16 amino acids. The CDR3: CASSSGTGGEVEKLFF. CDR3 bases: TGTGCCAGTAGTTCAGGGACAGGGGGCGAGGTGGAAAAACTGTTTTTT.

The chain joins TRBV29-1 to TRBJ2-5; D may be TRBD1 (5 bases). Germline V gene sequence: CDR1 SQVTM, CDR2 ANQGSEA. The length of the CDR3 is 13 residues. Trimming took 7 bases from V and 5 from J, leaving 17 bases between them. The CDR3: CSALRLGPETQYF. As DNA, the CDR3 is TGCAGCGCTCTGCGGTTGGGGCCTGAGACCCAGTACTTC. Variable domain in full (rest from reference TRBV29-1 and TRBJ2-5): SAVISQKPSRDICQRGTSLTIQCQVDSQVTMMFWYRQQPGQSLTLIATANQGSEATYESGFVIDKFPISRPNLTFSTLTVSNMSPEDSSIYLCSALRLGPETQYFGPGTRLLVL.

V is TRBV25-1 and J is TRBJ1-2; TRBD1 matches 10 bases. V lost 4 bases to trimming and J lost 7 bases; unmatched junction nucleotides: 3. This CDR3 is 13 amino acids long. Germline CDR1 and CDR2: MGHDK and SYGVNS. The CDR3 reads CASSAGQGFGYTF. CDR3 coding DNA: TGTGCCAGCAGTGCGGGACAGGGGTTTGGCTACACCTTC.

Concerning this clone itself: The same CDR3 arises from other DNA sequences in this sample as well. V and J are TRBV18 and TRBJ1-1; a weak D match, TRBD1 (6 bases). Trimming removed 4 bases at V and 2 bases at J, with 8 bases between. The CDR3 extends over 13 amino acids. Per the germline V gene, CDR1 is KGHSH and CDR2 is LQKENI. CDR3: CASSRDKNTEAFF. For the CDR3, the DNA is TGTGCCAGCTCACGGGACAAAAACACTGAAGCTTTCTTT.

The chain recombines TRBV29-1 with TRBJ2-3, with a weak D call TRBD2 (6 bases). Per germline, CDR1 SQVTM and CDR2 ANQGSEA. The CDR3 totals 12 residues. CDR3 sequence: CSRGDFLDTQYF. CDR3 sequence (DNA): TGCAGTCGTGGGGACTTCCTAGATACGCAGTATTTT.

The gene calls are TRBV5-1 and TRBJ2-3; D is perhaps TRBD1 (5 bases). V was pared by 0 bases and J by 2 bases, with 10 bases between. Germline V lookup: CDR1 SGHRS, CDR2 YFSETQ. This CDR3 has 15 amino acids. The CDR3 DNA sequence: TGCGCCAGCAGCTTGGGGGGCCGGAACACAGATACGCAGTATTTT. Its protein product is CASSLGGRNTDTQYF.

The chain links TRBV5-4 to TRBJ1-2; 7 nucleotides agree with TRBD1. J was trimmed by 0 bases and V by 0 bases; bases with no gene match: 2. The CDR3 has 15 amino acids. Germline CDR1 and CDR2: SGHNT and YYREEE (reference sequence). DNA for the CDR3: TGTGCCAGCAGCTTGGGGACAGGAGCTAACTATGGCTACACCTTC. Its translation: CASSLGTGANYGYTF.

The CDR3, as DNA: TGTGCCAGCAGACCCGAGGGGGGGGACGAGCAGTACTTC. It translates to CASRPEGGDEQYF. The chain recombines TRBV2 with TRBJ2-7, with D perhaps matching TRBD2 (7 bases). V was pared by 6 bases and J by 5 bases, with 14 bases between. This CDR3 region has 13 residues. Germline loops: CDR1 SNHLY, CDR2 FYNNEI.

This chain connects TRBV4-1 to TRBJ2-1; tentatively, D is TRBD2 (6 bases). The V end was cut by 3 bases, the J end by 3 bases, with 15 bases between. Germline values: CDR1 MGHRA, CDR2 YSYEKL. CDR3 size: 16 residues. The DNA for the CDR3 is TGCGCCAGCAGCCAGATCTCGGGGGTCCTCTACAATGAGCAGTTCTTC. Translated: CASSQISGVLYNEQFF.

The V gene is TRBV30, the J gene TRBJ2-5; tentatively, D is TRBD2 (7 bases). Germline values: CDR1 GTSNPN, CDR2 SVGIG (reference sequence). This CDR3 contains 14 residues. The ends were cut back, 0 bases at V and 5 bases at J, with 13 bases in the middle. The CDR3, as DNA: TGTGCCTGGAGTGTAACTGGGGGGGCTGAGACCCAGTACTTC. It is translated as CAWSVTGGAETQYF. Drawing the rest from reference TRBV30 and TRBJ2-5, the complete variable domain is SQTIHQWPATLVQPVGSPLSLECTVEGTSNPNLYWYRQAAGRGLQLLFYSVGIGQISSEVPQNLSASRPQDRQFILSSKKLLLSDSGFYLCAWSVTGGAETQYFGPGTRLLVL.

The rearrangement joins TRBV5-6 to TRBJ2-3; 10 bases are a match to TRBD2. The junction had 7 bases not matched to a gene; V was cut back by 4 bases and J by 2 bases. CDR3 length: 16 amino acids. Germline V gives CDR1 SGHDT, CDR2 YYEEEE. The CDR3 DNA reads TGTGCCAGCAGCCTTGGACTAGCGGCGATCACAGATACGCAGTATTTT. It encodes CASSLGLAAITDTQYF.

The chain uses TRBV18 and TRBJ2-6; D might be TRBD1 (5 bases). The CDR3 totals 16 residues. V was clipped by 4 bases and J by 2 bases, with 12 bases between them. The germline gives CDR1 KGHSH, CDR2 LQKENI. CDR3 bases: TGTGCCAGCTCACTCAGGGATGGGACTGGGGCCAACGTCCTGACTTTC. Protein: CASSLRDGTGANVLTF.

The chain employs TRBV28 and TRBJ1-1; D gene ambiguous. V lost 6 bases to trimming and J lost 0 bases, with 14 bases between them. This CDR3 spans 15 amino acids. Germline V CDR1 and CDR2: MDHEN, SYDVKM. The CDR3 bases are TGTGCCAGCAGAACAATCAGGTTCATGAACACTGAAGCTTTCTTT. It encodes CASRTIRFMNTEAFF.

This clone came up a few times. The chain links TRBV5-5 to TRBJ1-1; 7 positions agree with TRBD1. The CDR3 consists of 16 residues. The V gene's germline CDR1 is SGHKS and CDR2 YYEKEE (reference sequence). Trimming at V came to 2 bases and at J to 1 base, leaving 8 bases not matched to a gene. The CDR3 sequence is CASSFTTGTANTEAFF. CDR3 bases: TGTGCCAGCAGCTTCACCACCGGGACAGCGAACACTGAAGCTTTCTTT.

The chain recombines TRBV19 with TRBJ1-5; 9 nucleotides match TRBD1. The CDR3 has 14 amino acids. V trimming: 4 bases; J trimming: 6 bases; junction bases outside the gene matches: 4. Germline CDR1 is LNHDA and CDR2 is SQIVND (reference sequence). As DNA, the CDR3 is TGTGCCAGTAGTAACAGGGGGCTAGGTCAGCCCCAGCATTTT. Translated, it gives CASSNRGLGQPQHF. Looking up the rest from reference TRBV19 and TRBJ1-5 gives the full variable domain: DGGITQSPKYLFRKEGQNVTLSCEQNLNHDAMYWYRQDPGQGLRLIYYSQIVNDFQKGDIAEGYSVSREKKESFPLTVTSAQKNPTAFYLCASSNRGLGQPQHFGDGTRLSIL.